The entry below gives a single T cell receptor beta chain sequence along with its context. The source of the sample is a study of blood T cell repertoires in COVID-19. Study context: Sources were T cells, B-cell-depleted T cells, or PBMCs; the material itself was cDNA or gDNA.

Participants came from roughly 24 US areas, aged about 18 to 90 years. Either two negative PCRs, clearance, or symptom resolution qualified Cohort 3 donors as recovered. This CDR3 comprises 16 residues. Germline CDR1 is GTSNPN and CDR2 is SVGIG (reference sequence). V was trimmed by 0 bases and J by 7 bases, leaving 19 bases between them. In the study's own analysis: Cell counts per sample came from amplifying reference gene primers. The repertoire was sequenced with immunoSEQ multiplex PCR; TCRdb's copy has only in-frame clones and lacks some. V and J calls and clone size follow that table, whereas D and trimming were derived from the DNA. The profile covers approximately 200,000 clones, with around 90% appearing a single time and 2% to 2.5% taken by the ten largest.

The V gene is TRBV30, the J gene TRBJ2-1; the D gene is possibly TRBD1 (5 bases). The source material was PBMCs or T cells enriched from blood (not recorded which). The sequence was collected from a woman aged 30 to 39 who had recovered from COVID-19. CDR3 DNA: TGTGCCTGGAGTGTAGGGTTTAAGGTAGGGGTAAATGAGCAGTTCTTC. Protein: CAWSVGFKVGVNEQFF.